The sequence of this T cell receptor (beta chain) was determined in a study of blood T cell repertoires in COVID-19. Background on the study: Nucleic acid was either cDNA or gDNA, and it came from T cells, B-cell-depleted T cells, or PBMCs.

This clone was observed a handful of times. Per the original methods: Amplification from reference gene primers served as the basis for estimated nucleated cell counts. Measured with immunoSEQ multiplex PCR; TCRdb has only the in-frame clones, and not every one. V and J calls and clone size are given by that table; D and trimming were obtained from the DNA. The sample shows about 260,000 clones, about nine tenths of them seen only once. Sequencing was performed on PBMCs or T cells enriched from blood (not recorded which). The receptor was isolated from a woman in her 30s with acute COVID-19.

CDR3 protein: CASSQDLGGTTLGYTF. CDR3 DNA sequence: TGTGCCAGCAGCCAAGATTTGGGGGGTACAACCCTAGGCTACACCTTC. This chain links TRBV3-1 (or the pseudogene TRBV3-2) with TRBJ1-2, with a tentative D call TRBD1 (5 bases). Germline loops: CDR1 LGHDT, CDR2 YNNKEL (reference sequence). CDR3 size: 16 residues. The V gene lost 0 bases and the J gene lost 8 bases, with 19 bases spanning the gap.